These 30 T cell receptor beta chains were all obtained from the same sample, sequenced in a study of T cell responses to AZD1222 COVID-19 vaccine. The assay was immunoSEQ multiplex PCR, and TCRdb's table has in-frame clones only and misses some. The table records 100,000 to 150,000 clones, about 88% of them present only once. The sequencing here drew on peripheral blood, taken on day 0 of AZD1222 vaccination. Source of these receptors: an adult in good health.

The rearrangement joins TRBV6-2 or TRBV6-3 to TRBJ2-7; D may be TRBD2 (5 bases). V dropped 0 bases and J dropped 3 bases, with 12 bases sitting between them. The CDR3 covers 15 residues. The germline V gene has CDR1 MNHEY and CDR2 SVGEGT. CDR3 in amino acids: CASSYSPDGIYEQYF. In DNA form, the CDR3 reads TGTGCCAGCAGTTACTCGCCGGACGGGATCTACGAGCAGTACTTC.

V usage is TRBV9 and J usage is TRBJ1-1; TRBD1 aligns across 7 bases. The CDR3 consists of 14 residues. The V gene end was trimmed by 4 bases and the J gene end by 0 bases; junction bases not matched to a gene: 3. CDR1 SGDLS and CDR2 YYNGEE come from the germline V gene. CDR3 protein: CASSSDRLNTEAFF. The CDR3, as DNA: TGTGCCAGCAGCTCGGACAGGCTGAACACTGAAGCTTTCTTT.

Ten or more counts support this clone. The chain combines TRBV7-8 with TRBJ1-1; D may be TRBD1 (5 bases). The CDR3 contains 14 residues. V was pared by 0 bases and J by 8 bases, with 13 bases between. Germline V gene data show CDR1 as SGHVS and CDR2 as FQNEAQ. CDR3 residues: CASSLAPGEREAFF. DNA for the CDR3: TGTGCCAGCAGCTTAGCGCCGGGGGAACGGGAAGCTTTCTTT.

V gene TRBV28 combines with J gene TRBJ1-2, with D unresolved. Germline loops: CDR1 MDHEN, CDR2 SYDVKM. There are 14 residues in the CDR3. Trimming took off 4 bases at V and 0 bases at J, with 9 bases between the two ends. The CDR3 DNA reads TGTGCCAGCAGTTCCCCTGTACCTAACTATGGCTACACCTTC. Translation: CASSSPVPNYGYTF.

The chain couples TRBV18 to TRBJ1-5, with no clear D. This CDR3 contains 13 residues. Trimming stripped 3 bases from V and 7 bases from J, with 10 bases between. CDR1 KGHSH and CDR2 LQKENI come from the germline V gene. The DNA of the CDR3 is TGTGCCAGCTCACCGGGTTCTTTGCAGCCCCAGCATTTT. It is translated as CASSPGSLQPQHF.

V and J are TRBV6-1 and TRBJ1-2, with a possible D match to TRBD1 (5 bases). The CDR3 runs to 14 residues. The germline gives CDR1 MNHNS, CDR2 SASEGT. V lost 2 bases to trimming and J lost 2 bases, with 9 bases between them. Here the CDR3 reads CASSERDRNYGYTF. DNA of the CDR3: TGTGCCAGCAGTGAAAGGGACCGAAACTATGGCTACACCTTC.

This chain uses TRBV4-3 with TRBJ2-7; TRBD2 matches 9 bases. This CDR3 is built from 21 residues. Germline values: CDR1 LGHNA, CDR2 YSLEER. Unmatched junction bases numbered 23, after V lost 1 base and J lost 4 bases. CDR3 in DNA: TGCGCCAGCAGCCAAGTGAGCAGCGGGGGGCCTGATTACACTAACCGTTACGAGCAGTACTTC. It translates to CASSQVSSGGPDYTNRYEQYF.

In DNA, the CDR3 is TGTGCCAGCAGTTCCTCGGGACACCTCTACGAGCAGTACTTC. It specifies CASSSSGHLYEQYF. The V gene is TRBV28, the J gene TRBJ2-7, with a weak D call TRBD1 (6 bases). Per the germline V gene, CDR1 is MDHEN and CDR2 is SYDVKM. The CDR3 sequence is 14 residues long. V lost 4 bases to trimming and J lost 3 bases, with 13 bases between them.

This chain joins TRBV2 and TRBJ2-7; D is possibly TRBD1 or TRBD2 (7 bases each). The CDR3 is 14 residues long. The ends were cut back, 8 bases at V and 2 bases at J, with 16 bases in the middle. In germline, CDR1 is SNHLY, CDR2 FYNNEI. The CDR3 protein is CASEGGGGPYEQYF. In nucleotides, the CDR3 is TGTGCCAGCGAGGGGGGAGGGGGCCCCTACGAGCAGTACTTC.

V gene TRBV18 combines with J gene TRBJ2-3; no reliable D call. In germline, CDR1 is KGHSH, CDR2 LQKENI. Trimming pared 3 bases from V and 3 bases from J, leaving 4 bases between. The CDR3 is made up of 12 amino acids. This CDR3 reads CASSPETDTQYF. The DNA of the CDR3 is TGTGCCAGCTCACCCGAAACAGATACGCAGTATTTT.

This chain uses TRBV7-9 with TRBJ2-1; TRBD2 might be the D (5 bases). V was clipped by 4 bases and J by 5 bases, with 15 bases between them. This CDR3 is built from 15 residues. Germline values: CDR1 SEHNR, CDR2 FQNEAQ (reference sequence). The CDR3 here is CASSYPRGADNEQFF. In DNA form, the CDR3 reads TGTGCCAGCAGCTACCCCCGGGGTGCTGACAATGAGCAGTTCTTC.

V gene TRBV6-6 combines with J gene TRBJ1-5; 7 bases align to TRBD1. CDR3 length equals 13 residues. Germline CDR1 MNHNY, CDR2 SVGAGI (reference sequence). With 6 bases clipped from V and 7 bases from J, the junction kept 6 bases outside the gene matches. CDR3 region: CASRVDRSQPQHF. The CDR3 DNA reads TGTGCCAGCAGAGTGGACAGGAGCCAGCCCCAGCATTTT.

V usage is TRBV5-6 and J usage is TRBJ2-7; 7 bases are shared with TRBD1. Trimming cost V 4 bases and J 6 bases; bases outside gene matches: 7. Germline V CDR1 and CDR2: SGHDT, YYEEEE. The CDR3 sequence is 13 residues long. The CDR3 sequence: CASSPGTVGEQYF. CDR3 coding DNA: TGTGCCAGCAGCCCCGGGACAGTAGGCGAGCAGTACTTC. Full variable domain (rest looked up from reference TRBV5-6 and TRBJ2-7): DAGVTQSPTHLIKTRGQQVTLRCSPKSGHDTVSWYQQALGQGPQFIFQYYEEEERQRGNFPDRFSGHQFPNYSSELNVNALLLGDSALYLCASSPGTVGEQYFGPGTRLTVT.

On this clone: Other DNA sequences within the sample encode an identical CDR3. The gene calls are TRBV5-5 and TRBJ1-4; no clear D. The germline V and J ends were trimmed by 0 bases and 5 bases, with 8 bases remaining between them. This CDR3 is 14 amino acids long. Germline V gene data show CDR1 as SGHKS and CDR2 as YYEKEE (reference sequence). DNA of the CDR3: TGTGCCAGCAGCTTGGAAGGCAGGAATGAAAAACTGTTTTTT. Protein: CASSLEGRNEKLFF. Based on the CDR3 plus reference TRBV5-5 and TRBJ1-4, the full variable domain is DAGVTQSPTHLIKTRGQQVTLRCSPISGHKSVSWYQQVLGQGPQFIFQYYEKEERGRGNFPDRFSARQFPNYSSELNVNALLLGDSALYLCASSLEGRNEKLFFGSGTQLSVL.

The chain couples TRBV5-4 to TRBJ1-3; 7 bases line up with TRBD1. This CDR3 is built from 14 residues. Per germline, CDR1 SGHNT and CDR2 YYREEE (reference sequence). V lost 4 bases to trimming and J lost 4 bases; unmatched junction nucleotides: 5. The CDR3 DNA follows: TGTGCCAGCAGCCCTGACAGGGCGGGAAACACCATATATTTT. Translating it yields CASSPDRAGNTIYF.

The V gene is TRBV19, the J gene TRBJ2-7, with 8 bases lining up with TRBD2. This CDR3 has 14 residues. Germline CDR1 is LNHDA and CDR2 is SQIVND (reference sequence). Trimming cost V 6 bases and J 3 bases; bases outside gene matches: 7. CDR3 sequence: CASSSGGERYEQYF. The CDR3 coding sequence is TGTGCCAGTAGCAGCGGGGGAGAACGCTACGAGCAGTACTTC. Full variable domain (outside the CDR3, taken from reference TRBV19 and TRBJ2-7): DGGITQSPKYLFRKEGQNVTLSCEQNLNHDAMYWYRQDPGQGLRLIYYSQIVNDFQKGDIAEGYSVSREKKESFPLTVTSAQKNPTAFYLCASSSGGERYEQYFGPGTRLTVT.

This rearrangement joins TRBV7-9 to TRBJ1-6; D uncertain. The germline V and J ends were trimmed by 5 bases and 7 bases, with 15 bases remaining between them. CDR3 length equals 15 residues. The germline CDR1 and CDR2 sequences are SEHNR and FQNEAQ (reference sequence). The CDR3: CASSPPGYENSPLHF. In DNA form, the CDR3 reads TGTGCCAGCAGCCCCCCGGGCTACGAAAATTCACCCCTCCACTTT.

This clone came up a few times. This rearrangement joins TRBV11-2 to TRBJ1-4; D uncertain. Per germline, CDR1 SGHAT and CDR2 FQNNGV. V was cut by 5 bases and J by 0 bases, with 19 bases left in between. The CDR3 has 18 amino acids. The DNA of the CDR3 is TGTGCCAGCAGCCCGGGGAGAGGCGGCAGTTCAACTAATGAAAAACTGTTTTTT. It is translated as CASSPGRGGSSTNEKLFF. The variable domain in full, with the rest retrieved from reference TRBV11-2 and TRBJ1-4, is EAGVAQSPRYKIIEKRQSVAFWCNPISGHATLYWYQQILGQGPKLLIQFQNNGVVDDSQLPKDRFSAERLKGVDSTLKIQPAKLEDSAVYLCASSPGRGGSSTNEKLFFGSGTQLSVL.

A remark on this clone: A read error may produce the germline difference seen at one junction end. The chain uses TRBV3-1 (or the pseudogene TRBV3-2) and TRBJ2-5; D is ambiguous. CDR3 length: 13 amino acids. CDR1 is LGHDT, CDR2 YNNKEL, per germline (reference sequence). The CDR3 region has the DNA TGTGCCAGCTCTGACCTAGGCCAAGGGACCCAGTACTTC. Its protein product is CASSDLGQGTQYF.

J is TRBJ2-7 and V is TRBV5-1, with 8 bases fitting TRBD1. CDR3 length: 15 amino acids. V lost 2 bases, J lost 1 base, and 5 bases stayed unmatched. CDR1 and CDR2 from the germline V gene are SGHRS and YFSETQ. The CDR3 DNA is TGCGCCAGCAGCTTTGAGACAGGGGAATCCTACGAGCAGTACTTC. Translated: CASSFETGESYEQYF.

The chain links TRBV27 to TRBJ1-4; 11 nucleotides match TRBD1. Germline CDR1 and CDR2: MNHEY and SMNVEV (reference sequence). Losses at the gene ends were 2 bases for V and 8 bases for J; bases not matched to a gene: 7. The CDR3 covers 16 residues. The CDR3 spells CASSLRTGGRHEKLFF. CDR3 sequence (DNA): TGTGCCAGCAGTTTAAGGACAGGGGGCAGGCACGAAAAACTGTTTTTT.

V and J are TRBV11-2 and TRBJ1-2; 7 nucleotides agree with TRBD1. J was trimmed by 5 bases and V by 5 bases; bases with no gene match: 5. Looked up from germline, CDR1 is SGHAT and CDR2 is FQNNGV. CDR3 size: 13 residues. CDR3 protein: CASSPGTEYGYTF. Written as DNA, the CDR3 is TGTGCCAGCAGCCCGGGGACAGAGTATGGCTACACCTTC.

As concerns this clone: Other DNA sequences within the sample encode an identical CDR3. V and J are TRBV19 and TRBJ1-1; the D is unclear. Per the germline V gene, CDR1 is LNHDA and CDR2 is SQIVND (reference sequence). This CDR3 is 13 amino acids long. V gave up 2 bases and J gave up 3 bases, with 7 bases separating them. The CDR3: CASSIKGYTEAFF. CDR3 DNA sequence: TGTGCCAGTAGTATAAAAGGGTACACTGAAGCTTTCTTT.

The CDR3 sequence: CATSEDRVRNEQFF. The DNA of the CDR3 is TGTGCCACCAGTGAAGATAGGGTGAGGAATGAGCAGTTCTTC. The chain recombines TRBV24-1 with TRBJ2-1; D call uncertain. Trimming shortened V by 4 bases and J by 7 bases, and 13 bases separated the two germline ends. The CDR3 extends over 14 amino acids. Germline V gene lookup returns CDR1 KGHDR and CDR2 SFDVKD.

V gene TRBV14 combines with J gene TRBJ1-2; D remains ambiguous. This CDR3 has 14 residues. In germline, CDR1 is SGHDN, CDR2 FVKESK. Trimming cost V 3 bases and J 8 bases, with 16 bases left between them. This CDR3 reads CASSHSGEGGGYTF. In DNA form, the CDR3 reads TGTGCCAGCAGCCACTCGGGAGAGGGTGGCGGCTACACCTTC.

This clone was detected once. The CDR3: CASSPSKDRGGSPLHF. DNA of the CDR3: TGTGCCAGCTCACCATCGAAGGACAGGGGGGGATCACCCCTCCACTTT. This rearrangement joins TRBV18 to TRBJ1-6; 10 bases map to TRBD1. Germline CDR1 is KGHSH and CDR2 is LQKENI. J gave up 10 bases and V 2 bases, and 8 bases lay outside the gene matches. CDR3 length: 16 residues.

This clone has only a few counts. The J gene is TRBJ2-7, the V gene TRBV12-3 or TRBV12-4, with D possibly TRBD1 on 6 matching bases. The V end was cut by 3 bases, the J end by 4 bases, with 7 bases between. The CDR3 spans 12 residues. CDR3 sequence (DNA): TGTGCCAGCAGTTTTGGACAGTACGAGCAGTACTTC. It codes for CASSFGQYEQYF.

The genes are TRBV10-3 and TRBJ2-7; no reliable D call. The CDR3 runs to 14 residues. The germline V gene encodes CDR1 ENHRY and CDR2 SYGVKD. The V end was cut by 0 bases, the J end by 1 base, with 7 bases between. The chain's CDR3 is CAISESDWSYEQYF. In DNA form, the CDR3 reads TGTGCCATCAGTGAGTCTGACTGGTCCTACGAGCAGTACTTC.

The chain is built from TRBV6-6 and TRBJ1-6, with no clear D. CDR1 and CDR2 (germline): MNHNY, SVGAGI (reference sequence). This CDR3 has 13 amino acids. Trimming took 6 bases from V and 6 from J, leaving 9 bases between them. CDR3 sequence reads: CASRGIINSPLHF. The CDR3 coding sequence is TGTGCCAGCAGGGGAATTATTAATTCACCCCTCCACTTT.

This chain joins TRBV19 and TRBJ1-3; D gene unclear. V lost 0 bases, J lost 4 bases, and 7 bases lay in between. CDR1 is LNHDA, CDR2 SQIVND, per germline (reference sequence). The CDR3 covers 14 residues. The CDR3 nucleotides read TGTGCCAGTAGTATAGATGGAGGAGGAAACACCATATATTTT. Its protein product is CASSIDGGGNTIYF.